This T cell receptor (beta chain) comes out of a study of OX40 agonist ivuxolimab in advanced cancers. Turning to the study itself: Patients' therapy was ivuxolimab, an antibody that acts as an agonist of OX40 (CD134).

Some clones are missing from TCRdb's copy, which holds only in-frame ones; the method was immunoSEQ multiplex PCR. The repertoire includes about 35,000 clones, 84% of them detected once, and about 2% sits in the top ten. A remark on this clone: The antigen is not known.

Study-level points and caveats: CD8+ T cells showed, on average, more clonal expansion than CD4+ cells. Among the nonresponders, some also had low normalized T-cell clonal expansion.

The source is an adult with an advanced solid tumor such as melanoma, head and neck, liver or kidney cancer. Source: CD4+ or CD8+ T cells sorted from blood, taken in a trial of the OX40 agonist ivuxolimab.

In DNA form, the CDR3 reads TGTGCCAGCAGCTTAGGACAGTCCTTGGGCGAGCAGTACTTC. The encoded protein is CASSLGQSLGEQYF. The chain couples TRBV7-3 to TRBJ2-7; possible D gene TRBD1, 6 bases. Germline-derived CDR1 and CDR2 are SGHTA and FQGTGA. The CDR3 has 14 residues. Trimming pared 2 bases from V and 6 bases from J, leaving 14 bases between.